These T cell receptor beta chains were read from a single sample in a study of T cells after posttransplantation cyclophosphamide. TCRdb keeps only in-frame clones here, not all; method: immunoSEQ multiplex PCR. The sample has some 870 clones, none seen only once; the top ten hold 23%. The material sequenced was PBMCs, taken after allogeneic stem cell transplant with posttransplant cyclophosphamide. Receptors were obtained from a male patient aged 25-45 years who received an allogeneic stem cell transplant from a related donor, was CMV-positive, and had no GVHD. The graft donor may be the source of some T cells. Both conserved end residues are part of each CDR3. Fields, in order: clone size, D gene, V gene, J gene, CDR3 DNA, CDR3 protein. D genes are given only for firm matches. Clone size reads once, few, many, or a class if the clone is expanded.

>medium-sized|NA|TRBV28|TRBJ1-2
TGTGCCAGCAGTTTAACCCAGTCTAACTATGGCTACACCTTC
CASSLTQSNYGYTF
>medium-sized|NA|TRBV18|TRBJ1-2
TGTGCCAGCTCACCACCCCAGGGGAGGGTTTATGCGGATGGCTACACCTTC
CASSPPQGRVYADGYTF
>medium-sized|NA|TRBV28|TRBJ2-5
TGTGCCAGCAGTCTTGTTCAGGAGGGCCCTTGGGAGACCCAGTACTTC
CASSLVQEGPWETQYF
>large|NA|TRBV7-9|TRBJ2-1
TGTGCCAGCAGCTACGTTGGACAACCCAAGAACAATGAGCAGTTCTTC
CASSYVGQPKNNEQFF
>medium-sized|TRBD1|TRBV6-5|TRBJ1-2
TGTGCCAGCAGTTCTTGGACAGGGGCTGCTGGCTACACCTTC
CASSSWTGAAGYTF
>medium-sized|TRBD2|TRBV19|TRBJ2-5
TGTGCCAGTAGAGGCCTCGGACTAGCGGAAGAGACCCAGTACTTC
CASRGLGLAEETQYF
>medium-sized|NA|TRBV12-3/TRBV12-4|TRBJ1-5
TGTGCCAGCAGCACTCTTCGGGGAAGGGATCAGCCCCAGCATTTT
CASSTLRGRDQPQHF
>medium-sized|TRBD1|TRBV5-6|TRBJ1-2
TGTGCCAGCAGCTTGGCCCTCAGTTCTTGGGGACAGATAGATTATGGCTACACCTTC
CASSLALSSWGQIDYGYTF
>large|TRBD2|TRBV6-6|TRBJ2-7
TGTGCCAGCAGTTACGGGCGGGAGTTGAACGAGCAGTACTTC
CASSYGRELNEQYF
>medium-sized|NA|TRBV6-5|TRBJ1-2
TGTGCCAGCAGCTCCTTCAGGGAGAACTATGGCTACACCTTC
CASSSFRENYGYTF
>medium-sized|NA|TRBV15|TRBJ1-2
TGTGCCACCAGCAGGGGGCGGGGGTCCTATGGCTACACCTTC
CATSRGRGSYGYTF
>medium-sized|NA|TRBV24-1|TRBJ1-1
TGTGCCACCAGTGACCCCAGGGACACTGAAGCTTTCTTT
CATSDPRDTEAFF
>many|NA|TRBV11-2|TRBJ2-7
TGTGCCAGCAGCTTCTCCAGCTCCTACGAGCAGTACTTC
CASSFSSSYEQYF
>medium-sized|TRBD1|TRBV5-1|TRBJ1-5
TGCGCCAGCAGCTTGAAGGGGGCACCCAATCAGCCCCAGCATTTT
CASSLKGAPNQPQHF
>medium-sized|TRBD1|TRBV2|TRBJ2-2
TGTGCCAGCGGGACAGGAGCGAACACCGGGGAGCTGTTTTTT
CASGTGANTGELFF
>medium-sized|TRBD1|TRBV7-9|TRBJ2-3
TGTGCCAGCAGCTCCTCCGGGACAGGTCCGTATACGCAGTATTTT
CASSSSGTGPYTQYF
>medium-sized|NA|TRBV10-2|TRBJ2-3
TGCGCCAGCAGGACAGGCACAGATACGCAGTATTTT
CASRTGTDTQYF
>medium-sized|NA|TRBV13|TRBJ1-5
TGTGCCAGCAGCATTAGGGCATTGGAACAGCCCCAGCATTTT
CASSIRALEQPQHF
>few|TRBD2|TRBV5-4|TRBJ2-7
TGTGCCAGCAGCGCGGGGGGGGGCACAGGAATCGGGAACGAGCAGTACTTC
CASSAGGGTGIGNEQYF
>many|TRBD1|TRBV6-6|TRBJ1-2
TGTGCCAGCAGTTACTCGGGACAGACTTATGGCTACACCTTC
CASSYSGQTYGYTF